The source of this TCR beta chain is a study of STAT3 mutations in large granular lymphocyte leukemia. In the study overall: More than half of T-LGLL patients received immunosuppressive therapy.

Generated by immunoSEQ multiplex PCR, the TCRdb table keeps only in-frame clones and is missing some. The sample contains tens of thousands of clones, roughly 80% of which appear only once. CDR1 KGHSH and CDR2 LQKENI come from the germline V gene. The CDR3 runs to 17 residues. V shed 4 bases and J 2 bases; nucleotides not matched to a gene: 14. Study-wide findings and caveats: Every T-LGLL patient had at least one immunodominant TCRbeta clonotype.

Note on this clone: Its antigen is unidentified.

Material for sequencing was peripheral blood mononuclear cells. This TCR was recovered from a woman in her forties or fifties with T-cell large granular lymphocyte leukemia. Some clones in this sample may be carry-over from other donors' samples. The chain uses TRBV18 and TRBJ2-7; 7 nucleotides align to TRBD1. The CDR3 DNA is TGTGCCAGCTCACGAGAACAGGTCACCGGGACAGCCTACGAGCAGTACTTC. This codes for CASSREQVTGTAYEQYF. Variable domain in full (rest from reference TRBV18 and TRBJ2-7): NAGVMQNPRHLVRRRGQEARLRCSPMKGHSHVYWYRQLPEEGLKFMVYLQKENIIDESGMPKERFSAEFPKEGPSILRIQQVVRGDSAAYFCASSREQVTGTAYEQYFGPGTRLTVT.